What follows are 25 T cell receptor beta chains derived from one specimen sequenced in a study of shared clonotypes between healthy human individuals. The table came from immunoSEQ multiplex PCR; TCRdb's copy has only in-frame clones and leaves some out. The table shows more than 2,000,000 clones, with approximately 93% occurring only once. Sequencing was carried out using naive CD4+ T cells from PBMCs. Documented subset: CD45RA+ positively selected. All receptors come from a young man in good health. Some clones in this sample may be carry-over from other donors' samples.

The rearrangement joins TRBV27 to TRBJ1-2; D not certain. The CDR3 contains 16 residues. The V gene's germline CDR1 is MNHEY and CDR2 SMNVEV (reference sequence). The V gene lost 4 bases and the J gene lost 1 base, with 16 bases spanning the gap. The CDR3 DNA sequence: TGTGCCAGCAGTTCCGGGTCACCGCCTCGTAACTATGGCTACACCTTC. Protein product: CASSSGSPPRNYGYTF.

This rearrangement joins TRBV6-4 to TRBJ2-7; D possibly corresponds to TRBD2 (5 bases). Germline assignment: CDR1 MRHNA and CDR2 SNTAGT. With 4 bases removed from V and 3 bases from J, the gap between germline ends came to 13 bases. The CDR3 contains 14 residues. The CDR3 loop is CASSVELGSYEQYF. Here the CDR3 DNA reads TGTGCCAGCAGTGTTGAGTTGGGGAGCTACGAGCAGTACTTC.

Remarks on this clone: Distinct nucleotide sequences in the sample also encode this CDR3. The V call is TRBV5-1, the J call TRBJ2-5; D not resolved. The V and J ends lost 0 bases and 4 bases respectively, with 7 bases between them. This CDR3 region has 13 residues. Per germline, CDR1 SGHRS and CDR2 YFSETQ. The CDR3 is CASSLEGRETQYF. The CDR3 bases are TGCGCCAGCAGCTTGGAGGGTAGAGAGACCCAGTACTTC. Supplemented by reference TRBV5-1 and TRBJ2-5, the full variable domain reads KAGVTQTPRYLIKTRGQQVTLSCSPISGHRSVSWYQQTPGQGLQFLFEYFSETQRNKGNFPGRFSGRQFSNSRSEMNVSTLELGDSALYLCASSLEGRETQYFGPGTRLLVL.

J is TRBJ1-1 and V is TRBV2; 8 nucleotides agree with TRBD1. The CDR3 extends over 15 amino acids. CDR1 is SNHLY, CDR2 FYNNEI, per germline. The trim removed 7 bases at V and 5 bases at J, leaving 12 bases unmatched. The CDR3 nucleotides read TGTGCCAGCAACAGGATCAGGGGGCAGGGTACTGAAGCTTTCTTT. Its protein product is CASNRIRGQGTEAFF.

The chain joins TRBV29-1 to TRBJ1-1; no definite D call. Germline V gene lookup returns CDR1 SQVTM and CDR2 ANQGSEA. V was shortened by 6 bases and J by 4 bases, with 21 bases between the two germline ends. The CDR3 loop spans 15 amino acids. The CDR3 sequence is CSVRRSQERATEAFF. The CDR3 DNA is TGCAGCGTGAGGCGATCTCAGGAGAGGGCCACTGAAGCTTTCTTT.

In DNA, the CDR3 is TGTGCCATCAGTGAGAGGGTGGGGACTAGCGGGAGCCACAATGAGCAGTTCTTC. This translates into CAISERVGTSGSHNEQFF. The chain uses TRBV10-3 and TRBJ2-1, with 14 bases aligning to TRBD2. Losses at the gene ends were 2 bases for V and 5 bases for J; bases not matched to a gene: 8. This CDR3 spans 18 amino acids. Germline CDR1 ENHRY, CDR2 SYGVKD.

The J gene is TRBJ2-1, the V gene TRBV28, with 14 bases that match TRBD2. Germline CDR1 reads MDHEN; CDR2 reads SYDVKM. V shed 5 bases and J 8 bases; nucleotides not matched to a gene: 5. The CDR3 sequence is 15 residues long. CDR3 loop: CASSVGLAGVDEQFF. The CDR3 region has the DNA TGTGCCAGCAGTGTGGGACTAGCGGGAGTAGATGAGCAGTTCTTC.

The CDR3 loop reads CASSDGTSSYEQYF. The CDR3 DNA reads as TGTGCCAGCAGTGATGGGACTAGCTCCTACGAGCAGTACTTC. The rearrangement uses TRBV6-1 and TRBJ2-7; 8 bases line up with TRBD2. Unmatched junction bases numbered 1, after V lost 3 bases and J lost 0 bases. CDR3 length equals 14 residues. Germline loops: CDR1 MNHNS, CDR2 SASEGT.

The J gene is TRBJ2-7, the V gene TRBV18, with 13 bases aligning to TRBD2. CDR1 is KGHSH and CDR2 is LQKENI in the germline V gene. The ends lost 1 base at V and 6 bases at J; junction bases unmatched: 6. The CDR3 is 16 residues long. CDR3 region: CASSPLPGTSGTEQYF. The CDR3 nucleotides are TGTGCCAGCTCACCACTACCCGGGACTAGCGGGACCGAGCAGTACTTC.

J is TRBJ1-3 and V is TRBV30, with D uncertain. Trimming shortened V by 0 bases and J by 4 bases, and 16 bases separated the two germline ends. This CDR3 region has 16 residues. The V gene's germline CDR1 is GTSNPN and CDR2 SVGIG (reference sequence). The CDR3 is CAWSVGWPAGGNTIYF. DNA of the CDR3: TGTGCCTGGAGTGTAGGTTGGCCGGCCGGAGGAAACACCATATATTTT.

DNA for the CDR3: TGTGCCAGCAGCTTGGCAGCGACTAGCGGTCAAGAGACCCAGTACTTC. Its protein product is CASSLAATSGQETQYF. The rearrangement links TRBV5-4 to TRBJ2-5; 9 nucleotides line up with TRBD2. The CDR3 loop spans 16 amino acids. Germline CDR1 reads SGHNT; CDR2 reads YYREEE (reference sequence). Germline trimming cut 0 bases from V and 2 bases from J; bases unmatched to any gene: 5.

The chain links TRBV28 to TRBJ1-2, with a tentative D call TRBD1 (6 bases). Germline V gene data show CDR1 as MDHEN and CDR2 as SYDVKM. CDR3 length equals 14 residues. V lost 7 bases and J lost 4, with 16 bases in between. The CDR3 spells CASIPPGATYGYTF. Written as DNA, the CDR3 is TGTGCCAGCATCCCTCCGGGGGCTACCTATGGCTACACCTTC.

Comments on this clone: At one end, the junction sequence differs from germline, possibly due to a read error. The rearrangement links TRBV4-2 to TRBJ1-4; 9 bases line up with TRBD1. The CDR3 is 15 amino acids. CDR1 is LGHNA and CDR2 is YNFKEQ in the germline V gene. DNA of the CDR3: TGTGTCAGCAGCTTACCGGGACAGGGCGGCCTCGAACTGTTTTTT. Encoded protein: CVSSLPGQGGLELFF.

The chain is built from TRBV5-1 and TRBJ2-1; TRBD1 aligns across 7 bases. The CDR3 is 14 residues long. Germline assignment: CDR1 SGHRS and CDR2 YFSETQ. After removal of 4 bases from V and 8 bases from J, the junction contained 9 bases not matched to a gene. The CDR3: CASSRQGKIDEQFF. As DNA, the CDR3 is TGCGCCAGCAGCCGACAGGGAAAAATCGATGAGCAGTTCTTC.

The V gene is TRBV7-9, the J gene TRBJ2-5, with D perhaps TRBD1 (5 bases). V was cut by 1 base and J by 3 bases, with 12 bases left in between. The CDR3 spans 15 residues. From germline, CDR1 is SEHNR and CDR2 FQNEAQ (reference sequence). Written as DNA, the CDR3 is TGTGCCAGCAGCTTAGTTAGGGGTGTAGAAGAGACCCAGTACTTC. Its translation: CASSLVRGVEETQYF.

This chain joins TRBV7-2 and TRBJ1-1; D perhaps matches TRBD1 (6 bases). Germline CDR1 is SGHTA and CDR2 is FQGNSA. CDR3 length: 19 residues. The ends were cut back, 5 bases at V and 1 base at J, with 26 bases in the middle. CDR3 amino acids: CASSVPPPPGAHPNTEAFF. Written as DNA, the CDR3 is TGTGCCAGCAGCGTACCCCCGCCCCCGGGGGCGCATCCGAACACTGAAGCTTTCTTT.

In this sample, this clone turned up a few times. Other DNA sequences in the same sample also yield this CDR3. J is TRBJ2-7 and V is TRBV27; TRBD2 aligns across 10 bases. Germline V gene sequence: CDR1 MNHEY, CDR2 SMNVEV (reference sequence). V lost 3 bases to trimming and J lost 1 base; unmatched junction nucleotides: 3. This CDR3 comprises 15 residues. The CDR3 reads CASSFLAGESYEQYF. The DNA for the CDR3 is TGTGCCAGCAGTTTCCTAGCGGGAGAGTCCTACGAGCAGTACTTC.

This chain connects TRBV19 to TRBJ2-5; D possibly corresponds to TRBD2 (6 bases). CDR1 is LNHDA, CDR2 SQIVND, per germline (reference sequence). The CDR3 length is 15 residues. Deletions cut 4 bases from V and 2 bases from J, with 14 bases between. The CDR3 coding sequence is TGTGCCAGTAGTACCACGGGGCGGGGTCAAGAGACCCAGTACTTC. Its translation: CASSTTGRGQETQYF.

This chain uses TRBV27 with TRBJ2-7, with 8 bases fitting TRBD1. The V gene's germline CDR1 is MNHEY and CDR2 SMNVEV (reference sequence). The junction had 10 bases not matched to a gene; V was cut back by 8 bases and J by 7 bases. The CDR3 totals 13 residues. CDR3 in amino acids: CASRRGLLGEQYF. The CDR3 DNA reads TGTGCCAGCCGCAGGGGGCTCTTAGGGGAGCAGTACTTC.

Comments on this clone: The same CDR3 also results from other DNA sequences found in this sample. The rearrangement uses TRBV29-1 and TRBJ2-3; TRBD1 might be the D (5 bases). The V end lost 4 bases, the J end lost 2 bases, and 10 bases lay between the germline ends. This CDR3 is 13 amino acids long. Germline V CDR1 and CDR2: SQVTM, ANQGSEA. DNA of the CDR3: TGCAGCGTTGGGACAATCCACACAGATACGCAGTATTTT. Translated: CSVGTIHTDTQYF.

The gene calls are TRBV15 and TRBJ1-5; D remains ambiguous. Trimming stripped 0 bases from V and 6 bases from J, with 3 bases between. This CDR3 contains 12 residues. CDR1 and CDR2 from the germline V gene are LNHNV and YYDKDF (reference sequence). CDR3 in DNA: TGTGCCACCAGCAGAGATTTTCAGCCCCAGCATTTT. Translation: CATSRDFQPQHF.

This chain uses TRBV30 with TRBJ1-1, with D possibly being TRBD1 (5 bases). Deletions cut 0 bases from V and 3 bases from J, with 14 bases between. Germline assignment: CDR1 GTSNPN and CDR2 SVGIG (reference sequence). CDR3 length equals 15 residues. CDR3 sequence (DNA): TGTGCCTGGAGTGTACGGTCAGGGTTCGACACTGAAGCTTTCTTT. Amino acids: CAWSVRSGFDTEAFF.

The DNA of the CDR3 is TGTGCCAGCAGTGAAAATCCCCCAGGGGGTGGCTACACCTTC. This gives the protein CASSENPPGGGYTF. The chain links TRBV2 to TRBJ1-2; TRBD1 agrees at 7 bases. V dropped 2 bases and J dropped 7; count of bases not matched to a gene: 7. Germline V gene sequence: CDR1 SNHLY, CDR2 FYNNEI. CDR3 size: 14 residues.

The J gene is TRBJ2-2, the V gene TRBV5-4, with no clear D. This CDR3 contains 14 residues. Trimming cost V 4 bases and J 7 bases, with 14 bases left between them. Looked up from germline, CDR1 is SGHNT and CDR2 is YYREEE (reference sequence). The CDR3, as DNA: TGTGCCAGCAGCCCCTCCAGCTTGGGCGGGGAGCTGTTTTTT. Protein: CASSPSSLGGELFF.

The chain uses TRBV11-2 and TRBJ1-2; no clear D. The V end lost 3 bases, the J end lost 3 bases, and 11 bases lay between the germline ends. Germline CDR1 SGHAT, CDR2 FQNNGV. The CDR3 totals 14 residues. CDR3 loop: CASSFSGSDYGYTF. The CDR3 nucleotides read TGTGCCAGCAGCTTCTCGGGGAGTGACTATGGCTACACCTTC. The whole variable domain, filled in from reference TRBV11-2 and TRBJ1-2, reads EAGVAQSPRYKIIEKRQSVAFWCNPISGHATLYWYQQILGQGPKLLIQFQNNGVVDDSQLPKDRFSAERLKGVDSTLKIQPAKLEDSAVYLCASSFSGSDYGYTFGSGTRLTVV.